Shown below are 14 T cell receptor beta chains from a single sample sequenced in a study of neoadjuvant anti-PD-1 for oral cavity cancer. Clones were sequenced by immunoSEQ multiplex PCR, and TCRdb holds only the in-frame ones, with some missing. This sample carries approximately 13,000 clones, roughly 70% of them seen once, and the ten largest clones take 2.5% to 3.5%. Time point denoted: after neoadjuvant nivolumab, at surgical resection. This material consisted of PBMCs, taken after nivolumab (anti-PD-1) treatment. The receptors here all came from a person between 40 and 85 years old with oral cavity squamous cell carcinoma.

This clone was found once. The chain links TRBV10-3 to TRBJ2-7; D is possibly TRBD2 (6 bases). V shed 3 bases and J shed 0 bases, with 6 bases lying between them. The CDR3 sequence is 13 residues long. CDR1 and CDR2 from the germline V gene are ENHRY and SYGVKD. The CDR3 DNA is TGTGCCATCAGTGACGGGAGCTCCTACGAGCAGTACTTC. This gives the protein CAISDGSSYEQYF.

This clone was counted a few times. V gene TRBV5-4 combines with J gene TRBJ2-1; TRBD2 agrees at 9 bases. Germline CDR1 reads SGHNT; CDR2 reads YYREEE (reference sequence). Unmatched junction bases numbered 9, after V lost 4 bases and J lost 4 bases. The CDR3 totals 16 residues. The CDR3 bases are TGTGCCAGCAGCGGAGTAGGCGGGAGGGCTTACAATGAGCAGTTCTTC. This encodes CASSGVGGRAYNEQFF.

This chain's CDR3 is CASIYREATGELFF. As DNA, the CDR3 is TGTGCCAGCATTTACAGGGAGGCGACCGGGGAGCTGTTTTTT. The chain links TRBV5-6 to TRBJ2-2; D tentatively fits TRBD1 or TRBD2 (6 bases each). This CDR3 region has 14 residues. Trimming pared 6 bases from V and 5 bases from J, leaving 14 bases between. From germline, CDR1 is SGHDT and CDR2 YYEEEE.

This clone has only a few counts. The J gene is TRBJ1-5, the V gene TRBV28; D remains ambiguous. This CDR3 is 14 amino acids long. V lost 2 bases, J lost 5 bases, and 10 bases lay in between. Germline CDR1 and CDR2: MDHEN and SYDVKM. CDR3 coding DNA: TGTGCCAGCAGTTTAAGGACGGCATATCAGCCCCAGCATTTT. Its translation: CASSLRTAYQPQHF.

The gene calls are TRBV14 and TRBJ2-5; D call uncertain. This CDR3 contains 12 residues. Trimming removed 0 bases at V and 6 bases at J, with 5 bases between. The germline CDR1 and CDR2 sequences are SGHDN and FVKESK. DNA of the CDR3: TGTGCCAGCAGCCAAGATATACAGACCCAGTACTTC. It is translated as CASSQDIQTQYF.

The gene calls are TRBV19 and TRBJ2-5; D could derive from TRBD1 or TRBD2 (5 bases each). V was shortened by 3 bases and J by 5 bases, with 10 bases between the two germline ends. The CDR3 is 13 amino acids. Germline values: CDR1 LNHDA, CDR2 SQIVND (reference sequence). In DNA form, the CDR3 reads TGTGCCAGTAGTATTCGGGGCAGGGAGACCCAGTACTTC. Translating it yields CASSIRGRETQYF.

This clone was found once. The chain joins TRBV6-5 to TRBJ2-1; TRBD1 aligns across 8 bases. J lost 8 bases, V lost 3 bases, and 12 bases had no gene match. The germline V gene has CDR1 MNHEY and CDR2 SVGAGI. There are 16 residues in the CDR3. Here the CDR3 DNA reads TGTGCCAGCAGTTATACCGGGACAGGTAGCGGCGATGAGCAGTTCTTC. Translated: CASSYTGTGSGDEQFF.

The V gene is TRBV5-1, the J gene TRBJ2-1; TRBD2 matches 8 bases. J lost 4 bases, V lost 7 bases, and 7 bases had no gene match. CDR3 length equals 14 residues. The germline V gene encodes CDR1 SGHRS and CDR2 YFSETQ. The CDR3 loop reads CASVAGWGYNEQFF. DNA of the CDR3: TGCGCCAGCGTAGCGGGGTGGGGATACAATGAGCAGTTCTTC.

The gene calls are TRBV27 and TRBJ2-7; tentatively, D is TRBD2 (6 bases). Between the trimmed V and J ends, which lost 2 bases and 0 bases, there was a span of 8 bases. This CDR3 spans 14 amino acids. The germline V gene encodes CDR1 MNHEY and CDR2 SMNVEV (reference sequence). This CDR3 reads CASSLREISYEQYF. In DNA form, the CDR3 reads TGTGCCAGCAGTTTACGGGAGATCTCCTACGAGCAGTACTTC.

In this sample, this clone turned up a few times. This chain links TRBV10-3 with TRBJ2-7; either TRBD1 or TRBD2 may supply D (5 bases each). Trimming left V 2 bases short and J 6 bases short, with 8 bases between. The CDR3 is made up of 12 amino acids. Germline V gene sequence: CDR1 ENHRY, CDR2 SYGVKD. The CDR3 DNA follows: TGTGCCATCAGTGAGCGGGGCTCCGAGCAGTACTTC. Encoded protein: CAISERGSEQYF.

V is TRBV29-1 and J is TRBJ2-5; no reliable D call. The CDR3 consists of 13 residues. The ends were cut back, 4 bases at V and 1 base at J, with 10 bases in the middle. Germline loops: CDR1 SQVTM, CDR2 ANQGSEA. This CDR3 is CSVGSQAQETQYF. CDR3 nucleotides: TGCAGCGTTGGGTCCCAGGCCCAAGAGACCCAGTACTTC.

The chain combines TRBV6-5 with TRBJ2-2; no clear D. There are 13 residues in the CDR3. The germline CDR1 and CDR2 sequences are MNHEY and SVGAGI. Trimming took 7 bases from V and 4 from J, leaving 10 bases between them. CDR3 bases: TGTGCCAGCATCGGAAGGGCCACCGGGGAGCTGTTTTTT. This translates into CASIGRATGELFF.

The chain has TRBV12-5 and TRBJ2-3; tentative D call: TRBD2 (6 bases). Germline CDR1 reads LGHNT; CDR2 reads FRNRAP. The CDR3 sequence is 20 residues long. Deletions cut 3 bases from V and 0 bases from J, with 25 bases between. As DNA, the CDR3 is TGTGCTAGTGGTTTAGGAGGGCGGGCTACCACTCGTATTAGCACAGATACGCAGTATTTT. This gives the protein CASGLGGRATTRISTDTQYF. Full variable domain (missing parts from reference TRBV12-5 and TRBJ2-3): DARVTQTPRHKVTEMGQEVTMRCQPILGHNTVFWYRQTMMQGLELLAYFRNRAPLDDSGMPKDRFSAEMPDATLATLKIQPSEPRDSAVYFCASGLGGRATTRISTDTQYFGPGTRLTVL.

The V call is TRBV9, the J call TRBJ2-7; the D gene is possibly TRBD2 (5 bases). V lost 0 bases and J 4 bases, leaving 11 bases between the germline ends. Germline V gene data show CDR1 as SGDLS and CDR2 as YYNGEE. The CDR3 length is 14 residues. The CDR3 spells CASSVGGLGYEQYF. The CDR3 DNA reads as TGTGCCAGCAGCGTAGGCGGACTCGGATACGAGCAGTACTTC.